This TCR beta chain was documented in a study of cytomegalovirus exposure and HLA in healthy donors. This clone has only a few counts. What it binds is not known. General study findings and limits: Presence/absence analyses rested on an assumption that sequencing depth was roughly uniform across donors.

PCR used 60 Vbeta primers and 13 Jbeta primers. Method: immunoSEQ multiplex PCR; TCRdb's copy keeps in-frame clones and lacks some. Of 95,000 to 150,000 clones listed, under 20% are singletons. The CDR3 has 13 residues. Germline assignment: CDR1 SNHLY and CDR2 FYNNEI. Trimming shortened V by 2 bases and J by 6 bases, and 9 bases separated the two germline ends. The sample comprised PBMCs. J is TRBJ2-3 and V is TRBV2, with a tentative D call TRBD1 (6 bases). The clonotype was recovered from a female donor in good health and CMV-seropositive. The CDR3 spells CASSEHQGDTQYF. The CDR3 DNA sequence: TGTGCCAGCAGTGAACACCAGGGGGATACGCAGTATTTT.